The 19 T cell receptor beta chains reported below all come from one sample, sequenced in a study of cytotoxic CD8 clonotypes in ibrutinib-treated CLL. Repertoires were generated with immunoSEQ multiplex PCR, while TCRdb's copy carries only in-frame clones and drops some. The sample shows over 65,000 clones, approximately 71% of them seen only once. Sequences were derived from PBMCs, sampled after 12 months of ibrutinib treatment. The receptors shown here come from a human donor with chronic lymphocytic leukemia.

The rearrangement links TRBV2 to TRBJ2-1, with TRBD2 matching 9 bases. J lost 7 bases, V lost 3 bases, and 13 bases had no gene match. The CDR3 spans 17 residues. Germline assignment: CDR1 SNHLY and CDR2 FYNNEI. The CDR3 is CASSDGLAGHTGNEQFF. The CDR3 region has the DNA TGTGCCAGCAGTGACGGTCTAGCGGGGCACACCGGGAATGAGCAGTTCTTC.

This sequence joins TRBV23-1 and TRBJ1-5; TRBD1 matches at 10 bases. TRBV23-1 is noted as an ORF with a role that remains uncertain. J gave up 2 bases and V 3 bases, and 16 bases lay outside the gene matches. This CDR3 has 20 amino acids. The CDR3 bases are TGCGCCAGCAGTCATCGACTACCGACAGGGGGCGAAGATTGCAATCAGCCCCAGCATTTT. This gives the protein CASSHRLPTGGEDCNQPQHF.

This clone was observed a few times. Other DNA sequences of this sample code for an identical CDR3. V and J are TRBV9 and TRBJ2-7; 7 positions match TRBD1. The CDR3 consists of 14 residues. Germline CDR1 is SGDLS and CDR2 is YYNGEE. Trimming at V came to 3 bases and at J to 2 bases, leaving 5 bases not matched to a gene. As DNA, the CDR3 is TGTGCCAGCAGCGCAAGACAGGGACCCTACGAGCAGTACTTC. This encodes CASSARQGPYEQYF.

The chain is built from TRBV28 and TRBJ1-4, with TRBD1 matching 8 bases. Losses at the gene ends were 5 bases for V and 6 bases for J; bases not matched to a gene: 5. Germline V gene sequence: CDR1 MDHEN, CDR2 SYDVKM. CDR3 length: 14 residues. CDR3 in amino acids: CASSPGGRDEKLFF. The CDR3, as DNA: TGTGCCAGCAGTCCAGGGGGCCGGGATGAAAAACTGTTTTTT.

The chain has TRBV6-5 and TRBJ1-4; D remains unclear. The V and J ends lost 7 bases and 7 bases respectively, with 7 bases between them. This CDR3 region has 11 residues. Germline V lookup: CDR1 MNHEY, CDR2 SVGAGI. Here the CDR3 DNA reads TGTGCCAGCAATGAGGTTGAAAAACTGTTTTTT. Amino acid sequence: CASNEVEKLFF.

The V gene is TRBV5-6, the J gene TRBJ1-2; 10 bases line up with TRBD1. The CDR3 loop spans 13 amino acids. V lost 5 bases and J lost 5; bases outside the gene matches: 3. The V gene's germline CDR1 is SGHDT and CDR2 YYEEEE. The CDR3 bases are TGTGCCAGCAGTCGGGACAGGGGATATGGCTACACCTTC. Translated: CASSRDRGYGYTF.

This clone was counted between two and nine times. The DNA of the CDR3 is TGTGCCAGCAGCCCCCTTCGACAGGGGGCCTCCTACGAGCAGTACTTC. This codes for CASSPLRQGASYEQYF. The rearrangement joins TRBV14 to TRBJ2-7, with 10 nucleotides matching TRBD1. Germline-derived CDR1 and CDR2 are SGHDN and FVKESK. V lost 4 bases, J lost 0 bases, and 6 bases stayed unmatched. The CDR3 has 16 residues. The full variable domain, its missing parts supplied by reference TRBV14 and TRBJ2-7, is EAGVTQFPSHSVIEKGQTVTLRCDPISGHDNLYWYRRVMGKEIKFLLHFVKESKQDESGMPNNRFLAERTGGTYSTLKVQPAELEDSGVYFCASSPLRQGASYEQYFGPGTRLTVT.

This rearrangement joins TRBV29-1 to TRBJ2-7; the match to TRBD1 covers 10 bases. This CDR3 is 15 amino acids long. Trimming took 0 bases from V and 6 from J; bases not matched to a gene: 8. Germline CDR1 reads SQVTM; CDR2 reads ANQGSEA. CDR3: CSVEDRQGAPAEQYF. The CDR3 region has the DNA TGCAGCGTTGAAGATCGACAGGGGGCGCCCGCCGAGCAGTACTTC.

V gene TRBV9 combines with J gene TRBJ1-2; no definite D call. Trimming removed 1 base at V and 2 bases at J, with 12 bases between. CDR1 is SGDLS, CDR2 YYNGEE, per germline. The length of the CDR3 is 15 residues. The CDR3 loop reads CASSVYEGANYGYTF. CDR3 in DNA: TGTGCCAGCAGCGTATATGAGGGTGCAAACTATGGCTACACCTTC.

This chain connects TRBV15 to TRBJ2-2, with a possible D match to TRBD1 (6 bases). V lost 7 bases and J lost 0, with 9 bases in between. The V gene's germline CDR1 is LNHNV and CDR2 YYDKDF (reference sequence). This CDR3 is built from 14 residues. CDR3 bases: TGTGCCACCACCAGGGGCCCGAACACCGGGGAGCTGTTTTTT. This sequence encodes CATTRGPNTGELFF.

This clone is labeled as medium-sized. The chain carries TRBV2 and TRBJ1-5; 7 bases match TRBD1. Looked up from germline, CDR1 is SNHLY and CDR2 is FYNNEI. This CDR3 contains 15 residues. V shed 4 bases, J shed 6 bases, and the junction held 9 bases outside the gene matches. The CDR3 sequence is CASSVATGYGQPQHF. In DNA, the CDR3 is TGTGCCAGCAGTGTGGCGACAGGGTACGGTCAGCCCCAGCATTTT.

CDR3 residues: CASSFHTGDEKLFF. The CDR3 DNA sequence: TGTGCCAGCAGCTTCCACACGGGAGATGAAAAACTGTTTTTT. V and J are TRBV11-2 and TRBJ1-4; D call uncertain. Deletions cut 3 bases from V and 6 bases from J, with 11 bases between. This CDR3 region has 14 residues. Germline V gene lookup returns CDR1 SGHAT and CDR2 FQNNGV. Full variable domain (outside the CDR3, taken from reference TRBV11-2 and TRBJ1-4): EAGVAQSPRYKIIEKRQSVAFWCNPISGHATLYWYQQILGQGPKLLIQFQNNGVVDDSQLPKDRFSAERLKGVDSTLKIQPAKLEDSAVYLCASSFHTGDEKLFFGSGTQLSVL.

A word on this clone: A junction end diverges from the germline sequence, so it may reflect a read error. V is TRBV6-5 and J is TRBJ1-1; no definite D call. CDR1 is MNHEY, CDR2 SVGAGI, per germline. This CDR3 is built from 16 residues. The CDR3 nucleotides are TGTGCCAGCAGTTACTCAGCTTTCGGTCGGCCCACTCAAGCTTTCTTT. It is translated as CASSYSAFGRPTQAFF.

This clone showed up just a few times. The V call is TRBV5-1, the J call TRBJ2-2, with D perhaps matching TRBD1 (5 bases). CDR3 length: 14 amino acids. Germline-derived CDR1 and CDR2 are SGHRS and YFSETQ. V lost 3 bases and J lost 5, with 11 bases in between. The CDR3 region is CASSSFQGTGELFF. CDR3 sequence (DNA): TGCGCCAGCAGCTCATTCCAGGGTACCGGGGAGCTGTTTTTT.

The J gene is TRBJ2-3, the V gene TRBV27, with D perhaps TRBD2 (5 bases). CDR1 and CDR2 from the germline V gene are MNHEY and SMNVEV (reference sequence). Trimming cost V 2 bases and J 1 base, with 10 bases left between them. The CDR3 has 15 residues. The CDR3 region has the DNA TGTGCCAGCAGTTTACGTGTGGGAGGCACAGATACGCAGTATTTT. Translating gives CASSLRVGGTDTQYF.

Here the CDR3 reads CASSSTEGYTF. In nucleotides, the CDR3 is TGTGCCAGCAGCTCGACAGAGGGCTACACCTTC. The V and J genes are TRBV9 and TRBJ1-2, with D maybe TRBD1 (5 bases). This CDR3 region has 11 residues. V shed 4 bases and J shed 8 bases, with 9 bases lying between them. Germline values: CDR1 SGDLS, CDR2 YYNGEE.

The J gene is TRBJ1-1, the V gene TRBV11-3, with 8 bases lining up with TRBD1. There are 14 residues in the CDR3. The ends lost 6 bases at V and 0 bases at J; junction bases unmatched: 3. Germline V gene data show CDR1 as SGHNT and CDR2 as YENEEA. CDR3 nucleotide sequence: TGTGCCAGCAGTAAGGACAGGGTGAACACTGAAGCTTTCTTT. Translation gives CASSKDRVNTEAFF.

V and J are TRBV2 and TRBJ2-5; D might be TRBD1 (6 bases). CDR3 length equals 14 residues. Germline values: CDR1 SNHLY, CDR2 FYNNEI. Trimming took 6 bases from V and 2 from J, leaving 13 bases between them. For the CDR3, the DNA is TGTGCCAGCAGCAGGGGTTTGAGGCAAGAGACCCAGTACTTC. Amino acid sequence: CASSRGLRQETQYF.

The chain links TRBV28 to TRBJ2-3, with 14 bases that match TRBD2. V was pared by 5 bases and J by 3 bases, with 4 bases of the junction left unmatched. Germline values: CDR1 MDHEN, CDR2 SYDVKM. This CDR3 region has 16 residues. CDR3 DNA sequence: TGTGCCAGCAGTCAGACTAGCGGGGGGGAGACAGATACGCAGTATTTT. It translates to CASSQTSGGETDTQYF. Full variable domain (missing parts from reference TRBV28 and TRBJ2-3): DVKVTQSSRYLVKRTGEKVFLECVQDMDHENMFWYRQDPGLGLRLIYFSYDVKMKEKGDIPEGYSVSREKKERFSLILESASTNQTSMYLCASSQTSGGETDTQYFGPGTRLTVL.